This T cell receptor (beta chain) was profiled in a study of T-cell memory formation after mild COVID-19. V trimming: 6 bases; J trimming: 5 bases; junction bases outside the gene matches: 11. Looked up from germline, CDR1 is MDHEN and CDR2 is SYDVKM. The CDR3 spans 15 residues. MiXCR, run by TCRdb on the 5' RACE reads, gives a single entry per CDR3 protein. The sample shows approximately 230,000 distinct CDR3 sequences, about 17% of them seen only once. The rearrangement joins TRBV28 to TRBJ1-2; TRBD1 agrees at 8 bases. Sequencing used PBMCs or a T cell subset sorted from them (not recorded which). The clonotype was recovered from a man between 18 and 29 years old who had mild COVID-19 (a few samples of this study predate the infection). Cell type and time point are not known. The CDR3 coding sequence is TGTGCCAGCAGCCCCGGACAGGGAACGACATATGGCTACACCTTC. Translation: CASSPGQGTTYGYTF.